These 7 T cell receptor beta chains came from one sample sequenced in a study of T cell responses to AZD1222 COVID-19 vaccine. Sequencing used immunoSEQ multiplex PCR; TCRdb keeps in-frame clones, though not all of them. There are 180,000 or so clones in the sample; about 90% occur only once, and around 1.3% lies in the top ten. This specimen consisted of peripheral blood, obtained 28 days after the second AZD1222 dose. These receptors were collected from an adult who received the AZD1222 COVID-19 vaccine.

The chain's CDR3 is CASSQGHKNTEAFF. CDR3 coding DNA: TGTGCCAGCAGCCAGGGACATAAGAACACTGAAGCTTTCTTT. The chain joins TRBV3-1 (or the pseudogene TRBV3-2) to TRBJ1-1; D is possibly TRBD1 (6 bases). V was trimmed by 3 bases and J by 1 base, leaving 9 bases between them. In germline, CDR1 is LGHDT, CDR2 YNNKEL (reference sequence). CDR3 length: 14 residues.

DNA of the CDR3: TGTGCCAGCAGTGAAGTCAGGAACACTGAAGCTTTCTTT. Amino acid sequence: CASSEVRNTEAFF. The chain employs TRBV2 and TRBJ1-1, with no clear D. Germline CDR1 SNHLY, CDR2 FYNNEI. This CDR3 comprises 13 residues. V lost 1 base to trimming and J lost 1 base, with 4 bases between them.

This chain joins TRBV28 and TRBJ2-3; 12 nucleotides agree with TRBD2. The germline V gene has CDR1 MDHEN and CDR2 SYDVKM. The J segment lost 5 bases and the V segment lost 5 bases, leaving 8 bases of the junction unmatched. CDR3 length: 16 amino acids. The CDR3 DNA is TGTGCCAGCAGTCCCCTACTAGCGGGAGGTCAAGATACGCAGTATTTT. The encoded protein is CASSPLLAGGQDTQYF.

The chain joins TRBV4-2 to TRBJ1-2; D gene uncertain. V shed 0 bases and J shed 4 bases, with 9 bases lying between them. Germline V lookup: CDR1 LGHNA, CDR2 YNFKEQ. This CDR3 has 14 amino acids. The CDR3 sequence is CASSQEGGTYGYTF. The CDR3 DNA sequence: TGTGCCAGCAGCCAAGAGGGCGGCACCTATGGCTACACCTTC.

The count of this clone is one. CDR3 loop: CASSQERGGNTF. CDR3 nucleotide sequence: TGTGCCAGCAGCCAAGAAAGGGGTGGGAACACCTTC. The rearrangement joins TRBV3-1 (or the pseudogene TRBV3-2) to TRBJ1-2; perhaps TRBD1 as D (5 bases). Trimming took 0 bases from V and 12 from J, leaving 11 bases between them. The length of the CDR3 is 12 residues. CDR1 and CDR2 (germline): LGHDT, YNNKEL (reference sequence).

The V call is TRBV6-5, the J call TRBJ1-1, with TRBD1 identical over 8 bases. Trimming cost V 2 bases and J 5 bases; bases outside gene matches: 7. The CDR3 has 15 amino acids. Germline CDR1 MNHEY, CDR2 SVGAGI. CDR3 loop: CASSYLSQGATEAFF. The CDR3 region has the DNA TGTGCCAGCAGTTACCTCAGTCAGGGGGCGACTGAAGCTTTCTTT.

The chain employs TRBV6-5 and TRBJ1-1, with TRBD1 identical over 8 bases. With 2 bases clipped from V and 4 bases from J, the junction kept 6 bases outside the gene matches. Germline assignment: CDR1 MNHEY and CDR2 SVGAGI. The CDR3 length is 15 residues. As DNA, the CDR3 is TGTGCCAGCAGTTACATTCCAGGGGGCGCCACTGAAGCTTTCTTT. It translates to CASSYIPGGATEAFF.